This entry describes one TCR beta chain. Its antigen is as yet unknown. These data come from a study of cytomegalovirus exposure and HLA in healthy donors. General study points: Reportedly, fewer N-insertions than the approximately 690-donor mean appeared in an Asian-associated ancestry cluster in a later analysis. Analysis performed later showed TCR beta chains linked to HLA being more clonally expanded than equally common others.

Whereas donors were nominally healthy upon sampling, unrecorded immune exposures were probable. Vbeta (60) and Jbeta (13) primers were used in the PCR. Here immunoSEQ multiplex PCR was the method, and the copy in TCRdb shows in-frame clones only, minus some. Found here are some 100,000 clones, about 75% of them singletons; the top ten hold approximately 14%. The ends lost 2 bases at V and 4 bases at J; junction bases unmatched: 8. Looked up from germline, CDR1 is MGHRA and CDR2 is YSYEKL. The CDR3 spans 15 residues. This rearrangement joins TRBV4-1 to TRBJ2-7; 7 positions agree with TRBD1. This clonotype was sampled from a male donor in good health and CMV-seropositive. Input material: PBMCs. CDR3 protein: CASSQQGGPPYEQYF. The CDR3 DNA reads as TGCGCCAGCAGCCAACAAGGGGGCCCCCCTTACGAGCAGTACTTC.